The sequence of this TCR beta chain was determined in a study of blood T cell repertoires in COVID-19. For the study at large: The analysed material was cDNA or gDNA that came from T cells, B-cell-depleted T cells, or PBMCs.

The table came from immunoSEQ multiplex PCR; TCRdb's copy has only in-frame clones and leaves some out. Of more than 150,000 clones in the sample, 75% to 80% were seen once. The V gene lost 3 bases and the J gene lost 0 bases, with 8 bases spanning the gap. Germline V lookup: CDR1 KGHSH, CDR2 LQKENI. CDR3 length: 15 amino acids. This chain links TRBV18 with TRBJ2-2; no clear D. The clonotype comes from a woman between 65 and 79 years old with acute or convalescent COVID-19. Sequencing was performed on peripheral blood. The CDR3 DNA follows: TGTGCCAGCTCACCCGTACACCCGAACACCGGGGAGCTGTTTTTT. This codes for CASSPVHPNTGELFF.